The present T cell receptor beta chain was sequenced within a study of T cell changes during pregnancy in multiple sclerosis (dated by TCRdb to the late 2010s). A note on the overall study: In women with multiple sclerosis, the researchers looked at how the T cell repertoire shifted as pregnancy progressed.

On this clone: Its antigen remains unidentified. It has no much larger one-base neighbor in the sample; base qualities were not kept.

The library relied on the immunoSEQ multiplex PCR assay. The immuneACCESS repertoire file appears here via TCRdb, limited to in-frame rearrangements. These files lack a portion of the clones; in checked studies, under half of the deficit traces to unresolved V genes, and the cause of the others is not known. The sample table contains tens of thousands of clones; only one count was recorded for about 92% of them. Just over 3% of the sample goes to the ten largest clones. The junction carries 18 bases between V and J, which are trimmed by 10 bases and 0 bases respectively. From the germline V gene, CDR1 is SNHLY and CDR2 is FYNNEI. The CDR3 goes from the cysteine to the phenylalanine over 15 residues. Only the CDR3 part of the read is kept: 45 bases, read in frame from the first base.

Material: CD8+ T cells from peripheral blood mononuclear cells, obtained before pregnancy. This sequence originates from a female donor with multiple sclerosis, enrolled in a pregnancy study. Here the chain combines TRBV2 and TRBJ1-1; the D gene is perhaps TRBD1, on 6 matching bases. The CDR3 region has the sequence CATLLQGRVNTEAFF. The nucleotides read TGTGCCACCTTGTTACAGGGTAGAGTGAACACTGAAGCTTTCTTT. The CDR3, completed at both ends by the reference TRBV2 and TRBJ1-1 genes, gives the full variable domain EPEVTQTPSHQVTQMGQEVILRCVPISNHLYFYWYRQILGQKVEFLVSFYNNEISEKSEIFDDQFSVERPDGSNFTLKIRSTKLEDSAMYFCATLLQGRVNTEAFFGQGTRLTVV.